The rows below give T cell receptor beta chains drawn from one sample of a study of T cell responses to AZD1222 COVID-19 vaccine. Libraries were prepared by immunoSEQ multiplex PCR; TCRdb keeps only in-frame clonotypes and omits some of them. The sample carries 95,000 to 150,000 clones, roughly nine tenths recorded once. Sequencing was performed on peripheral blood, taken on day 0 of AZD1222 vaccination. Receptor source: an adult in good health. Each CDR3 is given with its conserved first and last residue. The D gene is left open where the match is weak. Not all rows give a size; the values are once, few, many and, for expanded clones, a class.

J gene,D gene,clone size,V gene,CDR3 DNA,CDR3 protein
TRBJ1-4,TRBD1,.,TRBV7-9,TGTGCCAGCAGCTTAGGTGACAGGGTCGGTGAAAAACTGTTTTTT,CASSLGDRVGEKLFF
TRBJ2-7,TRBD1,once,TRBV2,TGTGCCACTTCCGACACGGGACAGGGCACCTACGAGCAGTACTTC,CATSDTGQGTYEQYF
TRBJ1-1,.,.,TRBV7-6,TGTGCCAGCAGCTTAACCCATCCCCAGGTAAACACTGAAGCTTTCTTT,CASSLTHPQVNTEAFF
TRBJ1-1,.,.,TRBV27,TGTGCCAGCAGTTTATCCCCGTGGGGCACTGAAGCTTTCTTT,CASSLSPWGTEAFF
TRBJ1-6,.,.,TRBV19,TGTGCCAGTAGTATTGGGACTGGGAATTCACCCCTCCACTTT,CASSIGTGNSPLHF
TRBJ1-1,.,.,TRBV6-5,TGTGCCAGCAGTTACGACCGAACGAACACTGAAGCTTTCTTT,CASSYDRTNTEAFF
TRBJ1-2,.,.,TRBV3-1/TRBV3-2,TGTGCCAGCAGCCGTGAAGGGAACTATGGCTACACCTTC,CASSREGNYGYTF
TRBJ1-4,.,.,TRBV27,TGTGCCAGCAGTACCCTCCGTGGGAAGGCTGAAAAACTGTTTTTT,CASSTLRGKAEKLFF
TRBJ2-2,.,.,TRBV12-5,TGTGCTAGTGCCCCAGACGGGACCGGGGAGCTGTTTTTT,CASAPDGTGELFF
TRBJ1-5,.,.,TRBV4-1,TGCGCCAGCAGCCAATCCCGTGGTGGAGGCTCGGGGAGCAATCAGCCCCAGCATTTT,CASSQSRGGGSGSNQPQHF
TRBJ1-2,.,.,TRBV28,TGTGCCAGCAGTTTATGGGCGGGGAAGGATTATGGCTACACCTTC,CASSLWAGKDYGYTF
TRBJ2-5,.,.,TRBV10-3,TGTGCCATCAGTGAGTCGACCCCTTGGGCGGATCAAGAGACCCAGTACTTC,CAISESTPWADQETQYF
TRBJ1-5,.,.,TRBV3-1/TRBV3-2,TGTGCCAGCAGCCAGGGGGCGCAGAATCAGCCCCAGCATTTT,CASSQGAQNQPQHF
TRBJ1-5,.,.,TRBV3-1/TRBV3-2,TGTGCCAGCAGCCTCGACTTAGGTCCCAATCAGCCCCAGCATTTT,CASSLDLGPNQPQHF
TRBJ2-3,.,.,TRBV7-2,TGTGCCAGCAGTTTTAGCGGCGTGGGCGGCTCAGATACGCAGTATTTT,CASSFSGVGGSDTQYF
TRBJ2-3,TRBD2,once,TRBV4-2,TGTGCCAGCAGCCAGTCAGCGGGGGGGAACACAGATACGCAGTATTTT,CASSQSAGGNTDTQYF
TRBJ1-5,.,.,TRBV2,TGTGCCAGCACCAGGCTGGCAGGGAACGCACAGCCCCAGCATTTT,CASTRLAGNAQPQHF
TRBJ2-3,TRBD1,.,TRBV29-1,TGCAGCGTTGTTAAAGGGGGCGGAGATACGCAGTATTTT,CSVVKGGGDTQYF
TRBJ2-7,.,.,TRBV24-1,TGTGCCACCAGTGACCTGGGTTACGGGGCAGCCTACGAGCAGTACTTC,CATSDLGYGAAYEQYF
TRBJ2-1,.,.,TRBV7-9,TGTGCCAGCAGCTTAGATGTCGGGGTAGATGAGCAGTTCTTC,CASSLDVGVDEQFF
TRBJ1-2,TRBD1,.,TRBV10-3,TGTGCCACTACCCCCGGACAGGGCTATGGCTACACCTTC,CATTPGQGYGYTF
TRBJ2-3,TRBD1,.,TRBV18,TGTGCCAGCTCACCACCGACAGGGGGCGTAGATACGCAGTATTTT,CASSPPTGGVDTQYF
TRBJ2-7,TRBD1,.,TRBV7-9,TGTGCCAGCAGCTACGGACAGGGGGCGGGCGAGCAGTACTTC,CASSYGQGAGEQYF
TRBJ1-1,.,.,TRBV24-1,TGTGCCACCAGTGCCCCTGTGGGTCAGGGCACTGAAGCTTTCTTT,CATSAPVGQGTEAFF
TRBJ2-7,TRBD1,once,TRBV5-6,TGTGCCAGCAGCTGGCGACAGGGGGCGATCCTCTACGAGCAGTACTTC,CASSWRQGAILYEQYF
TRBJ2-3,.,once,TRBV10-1,TGCGCCAGCAGTGAGATGTCGAACACAGATACGCAGTATTTT,CASSEMSNTDTQYF
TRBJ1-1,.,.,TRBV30,TGTGCCATACAGGGTATCGGTGAAGCTTTCTTT,CAIQGIGEAFF
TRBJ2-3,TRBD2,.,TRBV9,TGTGCCAGCAGCAGGGGACTAGCGGGAGTAACAGATACGCAGTATTTT,CASSRGLAGVTDTQYF
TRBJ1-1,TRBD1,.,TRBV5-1,TGCGCCAGCAGCTTGTTGGGACAGGGGGATACTGAAGCTTTCTTT,CASSLLGQGDTEAFF
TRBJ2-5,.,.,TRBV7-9,TGTGCCAGCAGCTTAGCCCCGACCCACCAAGAGACCCAGTACTTC,CASSLAPTHQETQYF
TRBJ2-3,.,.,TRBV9,TGTGCCAGCAGCGTCGGCAGAATGCCCTCTAGCACAGATACGCAGTATTTT,CASSVGRMPSSTDTQYF
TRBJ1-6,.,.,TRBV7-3,TGTGCCAGCAGCTTCGGTCTCATGGGTTCACCCCTCCACTTT,CASSFGLMGSPLHF
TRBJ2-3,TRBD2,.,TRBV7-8,TGTGCCAGCAGCTTAGCGGGACTAGCGGGGGCCCTCACAGATACGCAGTATTTT,CASSLAGLAGALTDTQYF
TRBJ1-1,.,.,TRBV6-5,TGTGCCAGCAGTCCCACAGGGAGTGGCACTGAAGCTTTCTTT,CASSPTGSGTEAFF
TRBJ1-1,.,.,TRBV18,TGTGCCAGCTCACGACAGGCAGGGAGGAACACTGAAGCTTTCTTT,CASSRQAGRNTEAFF
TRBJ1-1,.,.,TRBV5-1,TGCGCCAGCAGCTTGCGGTCTAACACTGAAGCTTTCTTT,CASSLRSNTEAFF
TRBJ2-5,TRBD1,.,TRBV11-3,TGTGCCAGCAGCTTAGGACGGACAGGGGGTATGGAGACCCAGTACTTC,CASSLGRTGGMETQYF
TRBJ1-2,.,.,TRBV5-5,TGTGCCAGCAGCTTGGGAGGACGGACTTTTAACTATGGCTACACCTTC,CASSLGGRTFNYGYTF
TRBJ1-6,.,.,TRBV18,TGTGCCAGCTCGGGGCCCCCGTCACCCCTCCACTTT,CASSGPPSPLHF
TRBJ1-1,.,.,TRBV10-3,TGTGCCATCAGGCAGTACGAGGGAGGGACTGAAGCTTTCTTT,CAIRQYEGGTEAFF
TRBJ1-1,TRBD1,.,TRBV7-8,TGTGCCAGCAGCTTAGGAGGGGGCTGGGACACTGAAGCTTTCTTT,CASSLGGGWDTEAFF
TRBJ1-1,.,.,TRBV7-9,TGTGCCAGCAGCTCCAGGGGAGGGACCCTGGAAGCTTTCTTT,CASSSRGGTLEAFF
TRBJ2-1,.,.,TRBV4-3,TGCGCCAGCAGCCAAAAGCCTTCTACTGAGCAGTTCTTC,CASSQKPSTEQFF